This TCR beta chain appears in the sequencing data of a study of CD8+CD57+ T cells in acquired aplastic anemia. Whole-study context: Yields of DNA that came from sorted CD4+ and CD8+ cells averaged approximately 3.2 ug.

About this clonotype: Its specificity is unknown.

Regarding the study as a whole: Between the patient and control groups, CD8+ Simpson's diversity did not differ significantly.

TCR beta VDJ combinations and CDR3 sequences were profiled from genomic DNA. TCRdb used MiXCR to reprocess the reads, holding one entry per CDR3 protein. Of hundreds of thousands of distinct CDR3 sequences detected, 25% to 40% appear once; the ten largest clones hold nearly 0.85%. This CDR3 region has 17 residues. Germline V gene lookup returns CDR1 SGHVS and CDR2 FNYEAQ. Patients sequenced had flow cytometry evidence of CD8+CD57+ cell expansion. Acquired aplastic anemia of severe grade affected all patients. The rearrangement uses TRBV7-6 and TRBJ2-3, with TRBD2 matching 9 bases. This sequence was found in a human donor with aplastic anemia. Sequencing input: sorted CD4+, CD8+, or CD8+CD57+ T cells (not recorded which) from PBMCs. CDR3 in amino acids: CATSRHASGTSTDTQYF. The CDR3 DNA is TGTGCTACCAGCAGGCACGCTAGCGGGACAAGCACAGATACGCAGTATTTT. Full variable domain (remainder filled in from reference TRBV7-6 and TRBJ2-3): GAGVSQSPRYKVTKRGQDVALRCDPISGHVSLYWYRQALGQGPEFLTYFNYEAQQDKSGLPNDRFSAERPEGSISTLTIQRTEQRDSAMYRCATSRHASGTSTDTQYFGPGTRLTVL.